This T cell receptor (beta chain) was retrieved from a study of T cell responses to AZD1222 COVID-19 vaccine. CDR1 and CDR2 from the germline V gene are KGHSH and LQKENI. V lost 1 base and J lost 4, with 10 bases in between. The CDR3 has 14 residues. Sequencing used immunoSEQ multiplex PCR; TCRdb keeps in-frame clones, though not all of them. Of roughly 110,000 clones listed, roughly 90% are singletons. V gene TRBV18 combines with J gene TRBJ2-5; D could derive from TRBD1 or TRBD2 (6 bases each). The sequencing here drew on peripheral blood, taken on day 0 of AZD1222 vaccination. The sequence was obtained from an adult in good health. The CDR3 region has the DNA TGTGCCAGCTCACCACAAGGGGGAGGAGAGACCCAGTACTTC. It is translated as CASSPQGGGETQYF.